Listed below are T cell receptor beta chains from one sample, sequenced in a study of a mutant IDH1 vaccine in newly diagnosed glioma. TCRdb's table, derived via immunoSEQ multiplex PCR, lists solely in-frame clones and lacks some. The data contain under 150,000 clones, under 90% of them seen just once; the ten biggest clones take up more than 0.55%. These receptors are not linked to any known antigen. Sequencing used PBMCs, obtained from a glioma patient whose treatment included an IDH1 peptide vaccine. All receptors derive from a woman aged 45-60 years with glioma. CDR3s include the opening cysteine and the closing phenylalanine or tryptophan. The D gene is left open where the match is weak. Clone size, where shown, is once, few, many, or a class for clones that have expanded.

size	J	length	V	D	CDR3	DNA
-	TRBJ1-3	13	TRBV7-9	-	CASSLAQGNTIYF	TGTGCCAGCAGCTTAGCGCAGGGAAACACCATATATTTT
once	TRBJ2-1	16	TRBV15	TRBD2	CATSRPTSGSVNEQFF	TGTGCCACCAGCAGACCCACTAGCGGGAGTGTCAATGAGCAGTTCTTC
-	TRBJ1-5	15	TRBV12-5	-	CASGPLGRKDQPQHF	TGTGCTAGTGGTCCCTTGGGTAGGAAGGATCAGCCCCAGCATTTT
-	TRBJ2-1	16	TRBV5-1	TRBD2	CASSPGAGLAVNEQFF	TGCGCCAGCAGTCCCGGCGCGGGACTAGCGGTCAATGAGCAGTTCTTC
-	TRBJ1-2	14	TRBV5-8	TRBD1	CASSAHRGRLGYIF	TGTGCCAGCAGCGCCCACAGGGGGCGATTGGGCTACATCTTC
-	TRBJ2-5	14	TRBV7-8	-	CASSSSPTEETQYF	TGTGCCAGCAGCTCGTCGCCGACCGAAGAGACCCAGTACTTC
-	TRBJ2-1	17	TRBV7-3	-	CASSRSPPFGNYNEQFF	TGTGCCAGCAGCCGATCTCCCCCCTTCGGGAACTACAATGAGCAGTTCTTC
-	TRBJ2-7	14	TRBV7-3	-	CASSLRPGPGEQYF	TGTGCCAGCAGCTTAAGACCGGGGCCGGGCGAGCAGTACTTC
once	TRBJ2-1	15	TRBV29-1	TRBD2	CSVEGLAGFYNEQFF	TGCAGCGTTGAGGGACTAGCGGGATTCTACAATGAGCAGTTCTTC
-	TRBJ1-5	14	TRBV28	TRBD1	CASNLGQGVAVQHF	TGTGCCAGCAACTTAGGACAGGGGGTGGCCGTCCAGCATTTT
-	TRBJ1-1	15	TRBV5-1	TRBD1	CASSKGQGAQAEAFF	TGCGCCAGCAGCAAGGGACAGGGGGCACAGGCTGAAGCTTTCTTT
once	TRBJ2-7	13	TRBV7-7	-	CASSLVAGLEQYF	TGTGCTAGCAGCTTGGTGGCCGGTCTCGAGCAGTACTTC
-	TRBJ2-5	14	TRBV9	TRBD2	CASSVGLAGETQYF	TGTGCCAGCAGCGTAGGACTAGCGGGTGAGACCCAGTACTTC
-	TRBJ2-6	15	TRBV5-1	-	CASSLGQTGANVLTF	TGCGCCAGCAGCTTGGGACAGACTGGGGCCAACGTCCTGACTTTC
-	TRBJ2-2	16	TRBV5-4	TRBD2	CASTMGASGTDGELFF	TGTGCCAGCACCATGGGGGCTAGCGGGACCGACGGGGAGCTGTTTTTT
-	TRBJ2-7	15	TRBV10-3	TRBD2	CAISAGLEGLYEQYF	TGTGCCATCAGTGCGGGACTAGAGGGGCTCTACGAGCAGTACTTC
-	TRBJ2-1	15	TRBV19	-	CASSIRRERDNEQFF	TGTGCCAGTAGTATACGCAGGGAACGGGACAATGAGCAGTTCTTC
-	TRBJ1-5	15	TRBV19	TRBD1	CASTDRVRSNQPQHF	TGTGCCAGTACGGACAGGGTCCGAAGCAATCAGCCCCAGCATTTT
few	TRBJ1-6	14	TRBV30	-	CAWSNWTANSPLHF	TGTGCCTGGAGTAATTGGACAGCCAATTCACCCCTCCACTTT
-	TRBJ2-1	14	TRBV28	TRBD2	CASSLRTRDGEQFF	TGTGCCAGCAGTTTAAGGACTAGAGATGGTGAGCAGTTCTTC